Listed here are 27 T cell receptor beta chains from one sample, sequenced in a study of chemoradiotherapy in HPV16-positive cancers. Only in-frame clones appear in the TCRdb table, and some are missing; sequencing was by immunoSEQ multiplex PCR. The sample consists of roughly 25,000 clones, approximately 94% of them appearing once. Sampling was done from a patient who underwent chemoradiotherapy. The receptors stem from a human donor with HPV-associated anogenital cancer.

This chain's CDR3 is CASSPPTGSGANVLTF. Written as DNA, the CDR3 is TGCGCCAGCAGCCCACCGACGGGGTCCGGGGCCAACGTCCTGACTTTC. The chain links TRBV5-1 to TRBJ2-6, with D possibly being TRBD2 (5 bases). CDR3 length: 16 amino acids. Germline CDR1 reads SGHRS; CDR2 reads YFSETQ. Trimming cost V 4 bases and J 4 bases, with 15 bases left between them. Full variable domain (missing parts from reference TRBV5-1 and TRBJ2-6): KAGVTQTPRYLIKTRGQQVTLSCSPISGHRSVSWYQQTPGQGLQFLFEYFSETQRNKGNFPGRFSGRQFSNSRSEMNVSTLELGDSALYLCASSPPTGSGANVLTFGAGSRLTVL.

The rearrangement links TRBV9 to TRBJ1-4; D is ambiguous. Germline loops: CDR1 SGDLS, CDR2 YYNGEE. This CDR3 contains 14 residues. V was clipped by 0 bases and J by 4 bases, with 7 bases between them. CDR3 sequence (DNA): TGTGCCAGCAGCGTAGACGGGGATAATGAAAAACTGTTTTTT. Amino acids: CASSVDGDNEKLFF.

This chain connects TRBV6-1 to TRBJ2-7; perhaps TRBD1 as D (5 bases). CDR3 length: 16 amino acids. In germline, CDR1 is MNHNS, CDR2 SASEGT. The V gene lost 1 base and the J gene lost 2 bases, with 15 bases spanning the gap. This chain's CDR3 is CASSEEGQPPPYEQYF. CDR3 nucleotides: TGTGCCAGCAGTGAAGAGGGGCAGCCACCACCCTACGAGCAGTACTTC.

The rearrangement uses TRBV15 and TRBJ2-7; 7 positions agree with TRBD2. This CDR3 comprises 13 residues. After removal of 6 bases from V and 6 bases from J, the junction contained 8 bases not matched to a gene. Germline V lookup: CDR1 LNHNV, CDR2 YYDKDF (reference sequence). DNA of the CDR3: TGTGCCACCAGGCGGGGAGGGCCGGGCGAGCAGTACTTC. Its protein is CATRRGGPGEQYF.

CDR3 protein: CASSPELDGYEKLFF. In DNA, the CDR3 is TGTGCCAGCTCACCAGAATTGGACGGATATGAAAAACTGTTTTTT. The V gene is TRBV18, the J gene TRBJ1-4; D is uncertain. Germline V CDR1 and CDR2: KGHSH, LQKENI. There are 15 residues in the CDR3. V was shortened by 2 bases and J by 6 bases, with 13 bases between the two germline ends. Looking up the rest from reference TRBV18 and TRBJ1-4 gives the full variable domain: NAGVMQNPRHLVRRRGQEARLRCSPMKGHSHVYWYRQLPEEGLKFMVYLQKENIIDESGMPKERFSAEFPKEGPSILRIQQVVRGDSAAYFCASSPELDGYEKLFFGSGTQLSVL.

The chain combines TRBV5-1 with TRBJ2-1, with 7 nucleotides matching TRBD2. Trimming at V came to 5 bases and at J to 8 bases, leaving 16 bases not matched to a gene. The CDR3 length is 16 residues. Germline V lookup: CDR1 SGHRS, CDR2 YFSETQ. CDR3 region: CASSGRSGGPTDEQFF. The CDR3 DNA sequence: TGCGCCAGCAGTGGCCGATCGGGAGGCCCCACGGATGAGCAGTTCTTC.

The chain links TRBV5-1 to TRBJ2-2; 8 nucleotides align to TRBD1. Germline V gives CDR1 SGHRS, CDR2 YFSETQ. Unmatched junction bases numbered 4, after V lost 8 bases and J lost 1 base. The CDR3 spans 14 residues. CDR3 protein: CASTGTGNTGELFF. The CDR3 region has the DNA TGCGCCAGTACCGGGACAGGGAACACCGGGGAGCTGTTTTTT.

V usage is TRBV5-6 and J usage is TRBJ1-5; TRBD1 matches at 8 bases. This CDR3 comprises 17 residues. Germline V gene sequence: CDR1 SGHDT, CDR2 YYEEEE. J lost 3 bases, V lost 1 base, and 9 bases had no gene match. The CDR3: CASSLWGQATFNQPQHF. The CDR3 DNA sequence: TGTGCCAGCAGCTTGTGGGGACAGGCAACCTTCAATCAGCCCCAGCATTTT.

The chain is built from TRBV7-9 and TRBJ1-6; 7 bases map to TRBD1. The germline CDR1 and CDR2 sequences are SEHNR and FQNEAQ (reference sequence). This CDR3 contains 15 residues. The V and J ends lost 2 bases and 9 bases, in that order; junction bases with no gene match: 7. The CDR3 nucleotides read TGTGCCAGCAGCTTAAGAGGGGGCTCTAGTTCACCCCTCCACTTT. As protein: CASSLRGGSSSPLHF.

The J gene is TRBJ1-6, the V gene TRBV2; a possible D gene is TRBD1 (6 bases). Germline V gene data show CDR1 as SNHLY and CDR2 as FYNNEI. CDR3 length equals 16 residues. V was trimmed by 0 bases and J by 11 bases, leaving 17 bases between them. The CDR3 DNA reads TGTGCCAGCAGTGAAGCGATGACGGGACATTGGACACCCCTCCACTTT. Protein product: CASSEAMTGHWTPLHF.

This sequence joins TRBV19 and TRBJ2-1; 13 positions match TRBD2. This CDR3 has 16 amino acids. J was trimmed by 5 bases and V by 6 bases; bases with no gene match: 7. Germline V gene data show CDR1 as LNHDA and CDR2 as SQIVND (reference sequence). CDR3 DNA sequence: TGTGCCAGTAGGTCCTACGGACTAGCGGGAGACAATGAGCAGTTCTTC. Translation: CASRSYGLAGDNEQFF.

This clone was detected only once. The CDR3 reads CASSLDGQANTGELFF. Here the CDR3 DNA reads TGTGCCAGCAGCTTAGACGGGCAGGCGAACACCGGGGAGCTGTTTTTT. The chain has TRBV11-2 and TRBJ2-2; D not certain. There are 16 residues in the CDR3. Trimming removed 0 bases at V and 0 bases at J, with 8 bases between. Germline V gene data show CDR1 as SGHAT and CDR2 as FQNNGV.

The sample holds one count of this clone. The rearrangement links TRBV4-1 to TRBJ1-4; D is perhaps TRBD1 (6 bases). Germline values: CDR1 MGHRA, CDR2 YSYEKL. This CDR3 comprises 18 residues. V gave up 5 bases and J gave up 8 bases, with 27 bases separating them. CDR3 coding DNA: TGCGCCAGCAGCGACCCCTTACCAACCACAGGGTTTGGAGAAAAACTGTTTTTT. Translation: CASSDPLPTTGFGEKLFF.

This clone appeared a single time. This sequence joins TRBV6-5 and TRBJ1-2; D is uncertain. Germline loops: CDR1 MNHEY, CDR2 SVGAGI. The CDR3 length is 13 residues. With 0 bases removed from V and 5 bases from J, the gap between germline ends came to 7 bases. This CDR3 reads CASSYSRGYGYTF. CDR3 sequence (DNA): TGTGCCAGCAGTTACTCTCGAGGTTATGGCTACACCTTC.

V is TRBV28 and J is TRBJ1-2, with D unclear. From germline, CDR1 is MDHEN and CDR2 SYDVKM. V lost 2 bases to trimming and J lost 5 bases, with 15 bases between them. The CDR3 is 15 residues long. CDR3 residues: CASSLNARRGYGYTF. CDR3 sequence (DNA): TGTGCCAGCAGTTTAAACGCCAGGAGAGGATATGGCTACACCTTC.

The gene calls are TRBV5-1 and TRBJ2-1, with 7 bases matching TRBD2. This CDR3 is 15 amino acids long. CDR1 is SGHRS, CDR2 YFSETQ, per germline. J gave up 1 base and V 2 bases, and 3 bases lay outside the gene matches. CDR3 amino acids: CASSFSGTSYNEQFF. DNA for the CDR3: TGCGCCAGCAGCTTCAGCGGGACTTCCTACAATGAGCAGTTCTTC.

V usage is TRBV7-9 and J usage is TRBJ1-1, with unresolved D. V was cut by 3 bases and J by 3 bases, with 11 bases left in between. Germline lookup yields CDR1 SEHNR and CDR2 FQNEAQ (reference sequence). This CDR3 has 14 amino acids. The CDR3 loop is CASSLKAAHTEAFF. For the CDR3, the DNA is TGTGCCAGCAGCTTGAAAGCAGCTCACACTGAAGCTTTCTTT.

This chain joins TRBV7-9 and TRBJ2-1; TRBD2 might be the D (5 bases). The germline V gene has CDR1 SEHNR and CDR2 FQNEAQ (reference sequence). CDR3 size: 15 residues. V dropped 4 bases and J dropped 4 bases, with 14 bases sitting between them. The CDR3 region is CASSSAGKYYNEQFF. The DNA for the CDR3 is TGTGCCAGCAGCTCGGCGGGCAAATATTACAATGAGCAGTTCTTC.

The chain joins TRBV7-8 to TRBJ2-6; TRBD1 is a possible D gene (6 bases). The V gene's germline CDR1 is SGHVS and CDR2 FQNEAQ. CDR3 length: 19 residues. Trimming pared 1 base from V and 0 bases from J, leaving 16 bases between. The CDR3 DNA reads TGTGCCAGCAGCTTAGTGGTGGACAGTTATCGCTCTGGGGCCAACGTCCTGACTTTC. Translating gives CASSLVVDSYRSGANVLTF.

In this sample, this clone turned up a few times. The CDR3 protein is CASSYNTYEQYF. The CDR3 coding sequence is TGTGCCAGCAGTTATAATACCTACGAGCAGTACTTC. The V call is TRBV28, the J call TRBJ2-7, with D unresolved. The CDR3 totals 12 residues. The ends were cut back, 4 bases at V and 2 bases at J, with 6 bases in the middle. The germline gives CDR1 MDHEN, CDR2 SYDVKM.

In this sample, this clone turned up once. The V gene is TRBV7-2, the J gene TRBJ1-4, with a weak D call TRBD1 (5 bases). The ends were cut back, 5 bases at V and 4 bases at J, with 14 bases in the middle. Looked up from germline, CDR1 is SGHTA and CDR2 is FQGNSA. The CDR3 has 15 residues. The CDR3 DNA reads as TGTGCCAGCAGCCTATCCGGGACGCGTAATGAAAAACTGTTTTTT. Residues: CASSLSGTRNEKLFF. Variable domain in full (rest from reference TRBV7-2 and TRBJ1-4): GAGVSQSPSNKVTEKGKDVELRCDPISGHTALYWYRQSLGQGLEFLIYFQGNSAPDKSGLPSDRFSAERTGGSVSTLTIQRTQQEDSAVYLCASSLSGTRNEKLFFGSGTQLSVL.

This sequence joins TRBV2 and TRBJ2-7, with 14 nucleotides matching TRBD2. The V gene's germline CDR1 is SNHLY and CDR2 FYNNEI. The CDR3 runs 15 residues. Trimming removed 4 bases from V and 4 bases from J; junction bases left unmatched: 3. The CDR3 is CASSAGTSGSYEQYF. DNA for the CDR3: TGTGCCAGCAGTGCCGGGACTAGCGGGAGTTACGAGCAGTACTTC.

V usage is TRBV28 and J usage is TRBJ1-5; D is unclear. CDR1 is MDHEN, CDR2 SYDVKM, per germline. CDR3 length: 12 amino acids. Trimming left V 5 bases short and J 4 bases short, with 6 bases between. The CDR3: CASSADNQPQHF. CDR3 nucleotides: TGTGCCAGCAGTGCAGATAATCAGCCCCAGCATTTT.

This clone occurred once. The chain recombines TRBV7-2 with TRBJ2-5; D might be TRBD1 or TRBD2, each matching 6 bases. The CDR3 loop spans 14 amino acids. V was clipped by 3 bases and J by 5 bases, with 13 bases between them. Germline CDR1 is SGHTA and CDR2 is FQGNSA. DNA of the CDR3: TGTGCCAGCAGCTTCGCAGGGGCGGGGGAGACCCAGTACTTC. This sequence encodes CASSFAGAGETQYF.

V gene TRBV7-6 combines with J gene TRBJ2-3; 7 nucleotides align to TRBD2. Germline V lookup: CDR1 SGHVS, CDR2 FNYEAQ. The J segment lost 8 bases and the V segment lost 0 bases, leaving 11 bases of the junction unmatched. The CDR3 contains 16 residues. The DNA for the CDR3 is TGTGCCAGCAGCTTAGCGAGCCAGCGGGGTCAAGGTACGCAGTATTTT. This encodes CASSLASQRGQGTQYF.

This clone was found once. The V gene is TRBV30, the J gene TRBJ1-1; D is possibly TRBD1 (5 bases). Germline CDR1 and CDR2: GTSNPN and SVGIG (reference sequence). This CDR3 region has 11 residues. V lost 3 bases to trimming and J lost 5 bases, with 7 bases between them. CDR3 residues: CAWRGVTEAFF. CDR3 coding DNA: TGTGCCTGGAGAGGGGTAACTGAAGCTTTCTTT.

This CDR3 reads CASSSIRGGSIRKETQYF. CDR3 coding DNA: TGTGCCAGCAGCTCCATTCGGGGGGGTTCAATTCGAAAAGAGACCCAGTACTTC. This chain uses TRBV11-2 with TRBJ2-5; TRBD2 aligns across 8 bases. Germline trimming cut 4 bases from V and 3 bases from J; bases unmatched to any gene: 16. From germline, CDR1 is SGHAT and CDR2 FQNNGV. The CDR3 is made up of 18 amino acids.